The 27 T cell receptor beta chains listed next were all sequenced from one sample in a study of CD8 T cells in Susac syndrome. A quantity of about 0.45 to 1 ug RNA underwent reverse transcription using random hexamers. TCRdb re-called the immunoSEQ multiplex PCR reads with MiXCR, one entry per CDR3 protein. The data hold hundreds of thousands of distinct CDR3 sequences, with around 91% observed a single time. Sequenced input: CD8+ T cells from PBMCs. Receptors originate from a human donor with multiple sclerosis.

The chain employs TRBV7-3 and TRBJ2-1; TRBD2 matches 10 bases. V trimming: 5 bases; J trimming: 7 bases; junction bases outside the gene matches: 11. The V gene's germline CDR1 is SGHTA and CDR2 FQGTGA. The CDR3 is 16 amino acids. CDR3 DNA sequence: TGTGCCAGCAGCCCGATACTAGCGGGGTCTGAGAATGAGCAGTTCTTC. Translation: CASSPILAGSENEQFF.

The chain uses TRBV29-1 and TRBJ2-7; 10 bases match TRBD2. V shed 4 bases and J 2 bases; nucleotides not matched to a gene: 5. CDR3 length equals 14 residues. In germline, CDR1 is SQVTM, CDR2 ANQGSEA. The CDR3 region has the DNA TGCAGCGTTGTCCTAGCGGGAGACACCTACGAGCAGTACTTC. It encodes CSVVLAGDTYEQYF.

The chain carries TRBV7-8 and TRBJ2-5; 9 positions match TRBD2. The V gene's germline CDR1 is SGHVS and CDR2 FQNEAQ. Losses at the gene ends were 2 bases for V and 5 bases for J; bases not matched to a gene: 24. The CDR3 has 21 amino acids. The CDR3 DNA sequence: TGTGCCAGCAGCTTAAAAGCATGGGGATTAGCGGGGGCCGGGGTTCCCGAGACCCAGTACTTC. It is translated as CASSLKAWGLAGAGVPETQYF. Based on the CDR3 plus reference TRBV7-8 and TRBJ2-5, the full variable domain is GAGVSQSPRYKVAKRGQDVALRCDPISGHVSLFWYQQALGQGPEFLTYFQNEAQLDKSGLPSDRFFAERPEGSVSTLKIQRTQQEDSAVYLCASSLKAWGLAGAGVPETQYFGPGTRLLVL.

Comment on this clonotype: Its ends do not fully match the called genes, so a read error is possible. The genes are TRBV25-1 and TRBJ2-3; perhaps D is TRBD1 or TRBD2 (5 bases each). The germline V gene encodes CDR1 MGHDK and CDR2 SYGVNS. CDR3 length equals 14 residues. The CDR3 here is CASSDPGTTDTLYF. The DNA for the CDR3 is TGTGCCAGCAGTGACCCAGGGACCACAGATACGCTGTATTTT.

This chain uses TRBV5-4 with TRBJ2-5, with 7 bases lining up with TRBD2. The V and J ends lost 4 bases and 2 bases, in that order; junction bases with no gene match: 5. Germline loops: CDR1 SGHNT, CDR2 YYREEE (reference sequence). The CDR3 spans 14 residues. CDR3 sequence: CASSGRGGQETQYF. Written as DNA, the CDR3 is TGTGCCAGCAGCGGACGCGGGGGTCAAGAGACCCAGTACTTC.

This sequence joins TRBV6-2 or TRBV6-3 and TRBJ1-6; D not resolved. In germline, CDR1 is MNHEY, CDR2 SVGEGT. V was clipped by 7 bases and J by 6 bases, with 13 bases between them. The CDR3 loop spans 14 amino acids. The CDR3 nucleotides read TGTGCCAGCAAACGTCCAGGCCGTAATTCACCCCTCCACTTT. Translating gives CASKRPGRNSPLHF.

V and J are TRBV4-3 and TRBJ2-7; D is unresolved. Deletions cut 4 bases from V and 3 bases from J, with 16 bases between. The CDR3 covers 15 residues. The V gene's germline CDR1 is LGHNA and CDR2 YSLEER. The CDR3 DNA sequence: TGCGCCAGCAGCCCATCCGACTCGTCGGGCTACGAGCAGTACTTC. Translating gives CASSPSDSSGYEQYF.

The chain couples TRBV7-2 to TRBJ2-1, with D hard to call. V was cut by 1 base and J by 4 bases, with 14 bases left in between. Germline values: CDR1 SGHTA, CDR2 FQGNSA. The CDR3 consists of 16 residues. The CDR3 spells CASSLEPSMVYNEQFF. CDR3 DNA: TGTGCCAGCAGCTTAGAGCCGAGCATGGTTTACAATGAGCAGTTCTTC.

V is TRBV4-3 and J is TRBJ2-3; 7 bases agree with TRBD2. The CDR3 runs 15 residues. Germline V lookup: CDR1 LGHNA, CDR2 YSLEER. V trimming: 4 bases; J trimming: 4 bases; junction bases outside the gene matches: 8. The CDR3 reads CASSPTAGRSDTQYF. CDR3 in DNA: TGCGCCAGCAGCCCAACAGCGGGGAGATCAGATACGCAGTATTTT.

This clonotype was seen just once. The chain joins TRBV28 to TRBJ2-6; D might be TRBD1 or TRBD2, each matching 5 bases. Germline CDR1 and CDR2: MDHEN and SYDVKM. The CDR3 totals 19 residues. V shed 4 bases and J shed 0 bases, with 19 bases lying between them. CDR3 region: CASSWASSRDDSGANVLTF. The DNA for the CDR3 is TGTGCCAGCAGTTGGGCCTCTTCCCGGGACGACTCTGGGGCCAACGTCCTGACTTTC.

The rearrangement links TRBV4-3 to TRBJ2-4, with unresolved D. Trimming pared 0 bases from V and 4 bases from J, leaving 7 bases between. In germline, CDR1 is LGHNA, CDR2 YSLEER. CDR3 length equals 14 residues. As DNA, the CDR3 is TGCGCCAGCAGCCAAGATTTACAGAAAAACATTCAGTACTTC. Translation: CASSQDLQKNIQYF.

The CDR3 DNA reads as TGTGCCAGCAGCTCCGGGGGGATATGGATGAAGGGCACCGGGGAGCTGTTTTTT. It translates to CASSSGGIWMKGTGELFF. The chain is built from TRBV11-2 and TRBJ2-2; 7 positions match TRBD2. Germline CDR1 is SGHAT and CDR2 is FQNNGV. The CDR3 spans 18 residues. The junction had 15 bases not matched to a gene; V was cut back by 4 bases and J by 4 bases.

V usage is TRBV12-3 or TRBV12-4 and J usage is TRBJ2-5; TRBD1 matches at 10 bases. This CDR3 contains 16 residues. V was clipped by 5 bases and J by 3 bases; unmatched bases: 9. The CDR3: CASSRATGGLEETQYF. DNA of the CDR3: TGTGCCAGCAGTCGGGCGACAGGGGGCCTTGAAGAGACCCAGTACTTC.

The rearrangement links TRBV28 to TRBJ2-3; 7 bases line up with TRBD2. The CDR3 consists of 16 residues. The V gene's germline CDR1 is MDHEN and CDR2 SYDVKM. Trimming cost V 3 bases and J 0 bases; bases outside gene matches: 6. In nucleotides, the CDR3 is TGTGCCAGCAGTTTGGGAGGGACTACCAGCACAGATACGCAGTATTTT. Protein sequence: CASSLGGTTSTDTQYF.

A few counts support this clonotype. The genes are TRBV6-1 and TRBJ1-5; 10 bases map to TRBD1. The CDR3 is made up of 15 amino acids. The germline V gene has CDR1 MNHNS and CDR2 SASEGT. V was pared by 0 bases and J by 7 bases, with 3 bases of the junction left unmatched. The chain's CDR3 is CASSEARTGGQPQHF. DNA of the CDR3: TGTGCCAGCAGTGAAGCGCGGACAGGGGGACAGCCCCAGCATTTT.

This chain uses TRBV3-1 with TRBJ2-7; weak D call: TRBD1 (6 bases). This CDR3 contains 15 residues. Trimming took off 4 bases at V and 3 bases at J, with 16 bases between the two ends. Per germline, CDR1 LGHDT and CDR2 YNNKEL (reference sequence). The CDR3 is CASSRRRDTGYEQYF. The CDR3 DNA reads TGTGCCAGCAGCCGTAGACGGGACACCGGCTACGAGCAGTACTTC.

The chain uses TRBV28 and TRBJ2-7; possibly TRBD1 or TRBD2 for D (5 bases each). V dropped 3 bases and J dropped 2 bases, with 14 bases sitting between them. The CDR3 sequence is 15 residues long. Germline V gene lookup returns CDR1 MDHEN and CDR2 SYDVKM. The CDR3 region is CASSFRGPGAYEQYF. The CDR3 DNA sequence: TGTGCCAGCAGTTTTCGGGGCCCTGGAGCCTACGAGCAGTACTTC.

This clonotype was recorded once. This rearrangement joins TRBV27 to TRBJ1-2; the D is unclear. The CDR3 runs 13 residues. V was cut by 3 bases and J by 3 bases, with 8 bases left in between. Germline CDR1 reads MNHEY; CDR2 reads SMNVEV (reference sequence). CDR3 loop: CASSLKEDYGYTF. CDR3 DNA: TGTGCCAGCAGTTTGAAGGAGGACTATGGCTACACCTTC.

The CDR3: CASSQSMEETQYF. CDR3 DNA: TGTGCCAGCAGCCAGAGTATGGAGGAGACCCAGTACTTC. The V call is TRBV7-9, the J call TRBJ2-5; D gene ambiguous. The CDR3 extends over 13 amino acids. Trimming shortened V by 5 bases and J by 5 bases, and 12 bases separated the two germline ends. CDR1 is SEHNR, CDR2 FQNEAQ, per germline (reference sequence). The variable domain in full, completed from reference TRBV7-9 and TRBJ2-5, reads DTGVSQNPRHKITKRGQNVTFRCDPISEHNRLYWYRQTLGQGPEFLTYFQNEAQLEKSRLLSDRFSAERPKGSFSTLEIQRTEQGDSAMYLCASSQSMEETQYFGPGTRLLVL.

J is TRBJ2-2 and V is TRBV6-6; D uncertain. The V gene lost 6 bases and the J gene lost 0 bases, with 14 bases spanning the gap. The CDR3 spans 16 residues. Germline V gene data show CDR1 as MNHNY and CDR2 as SVGAGI (reference sequence). The CDR3 is CASSPADTPNTGELFF. The CDR3 nucleotides are TGTGCCAGCAGCCCCGCCGACACACCGAACACCGGGGAGCTGTTTTTT.

The chain links TRBV7-9 to TRBJ2-1; a weak D match, TRBD1 (6 bases). Deletions cut 5 bases from V and 6 bases from J, with 11 bases between. The CDR3 has 13 amino acids. Germline V gives CDR1 SEHNR, CDR2 FQNEAQ (reference sequence). The CDR3 DNA reads TGTGCCAGCAGCGGATGGACAGTCAATGAGCAGTTCTTC. Translation gives CASSGWTVNEQFF. Filled out from reference TRBV7-9 and TRBJ2-1, the complete variable domain reads DTGVSQNPRHKITKRGQNVTFRCDPISEHNRLYWYRQTLGQGPEFLTYFQNEAQLEKSRLLSDRFSAERPKGSFSTLEIQRTEQGDSAMYLCASSGWTVNEQFFGPGTRLTVL.

This clonotype was found a few times. CDR3 amino acids: CASSVGTGPTYEQYF. Written as DNA, the CDR3 is TGTGCCAGCAGCGTGGGGACAGGGCCGACCTACGAGCAGTACTTC. The chain has TRBV7-3 and TRBJ2-7, with 9 bases identical to TRBD1. Germline V CDR1 and CDR2: SGHTA, FQGTGA. The CDR3 spans 15 residues. Trimming at V came to 5 bases and at J to 2 bases, leaving 7 bases not matched to a gene.

The chain is built from TRBV30 and TRBJ1-2; possibly TRBD1 for D (5 bases). V was trimmed by 0 bases and J by 2 bases, leaving 16 bases between them. The CDR3 is 16 amino acids. CDR1 and CDR2 (germline): GTSNPN, SVGIG (reference sequence). The CDR3 region is CAWSVQAYGANYGYTF. For the CDR3, the DNA is TGTGCCTGGAGTGTCCAAGCCTACGGGGCGAACTATGGCTACACCTTC.

V usage is TRBV27 and J usage is TRBJ2-3; no clear D. Germline assignment: CDR1 MNHEY and CDR2 SMNVEV (reference sequence). The CDR3 is 11 residues long. V lost 8 bases, J lost 3 bases, and 6 bases lay in between. The CDR3 coding sequence is TGTGCCAGCGGATTTACAGATACGCAGTATTTT. It encodes CASGFTDTQYF.

The V call is TRBV13, the J call TRBJ2-3, with a weak D call TRBD1 (6 bases). Germline CDR1 and CDR2: PRHDT and FYEKMQ (reference sequence). V gave up 3 bases and J gave up 2 bases, with 12 bases separating them. CDR3 length equals 15 residues. This chain's CDR3 is CASSFGTFFTDTQYF. The CDR3 DNA is TGTGCCAGCAGCTTTGGGACATTCTTCACAGATACGCAGTATTTT.

The genes are TRBV27 and TRBJ2-2; D is unclear. Germline CDR1 is MNHEY and CDR2 is SMNVEV (reference sequence). The CDR3 has 14 amino acids. V was pared by 4 bases and J by 4 bases, with 10 bases between. CDR3 region: CASSYLGPTGELFF. For the CDR3, the DNA is TGTGCCAGCAGTTATCTTGGGCCCACCGGGGAGCTGTTTTTT.

The V call is TRBV25-1, the J call TRBJ1-1, with D possibly TRBD1 on 6 matching bases. Trimming removed 3 bases at V and 1 base at J, with 9 bases between. The germline CDR1 and CDR2 sequences are MGHDK and SYGVNS. This CDR3 is 14 amino acids long. This CDR3 is CASSDTGTNTEAFF. CDR3 nucleotides: TGTGCCAGCAGTGATACAGGGACGAACACTGAAGCTTTCTTT.